This TCR beta chain was documented in a study of blood T cell repertoires in COVID-19. In the study overall: Samples came from the United States, Italy and Spain, spanning acute and convalescent COVID-19. PBMCs, B-cell-depleted T cells, or T cells provided the cDNA or gDNA that made up the material.

Germline V gene data show CDR1 as MDHEN and CDR2 as SYDVKM. V was shortened by 6 bases and J by 4 bases, with 15 bases between the two germline ends. This CDR3 is built from 14 residues. Enrolled during active infection, Seattle patients were then followed longitudinally. Authors' processing steps: Reference gene primer amplification yielded estimated nucleated cell counts. Clones were read by immunoSEQ multiplex PCR, and TCRdb kept only the in-frame ones, dropping some. D and trimming come from the DNA, and the V and J calls and clone size come from that table. This table holds around 300,000 clones, 70% to 90% found once.

The sample comprised peripheral blood. The V and J genes are TRBV28 and TRBJ1-1; possibly TRBD1 for D (6 bases). The TCR comes from a woman aged 25 to 39 with COVID-19, enrolled during active disease. The CDR3 here is CASSPPGGATEAFF. For the CDR3, the DNA is TGTGCCAGCAGCCCTCCCGGGGGGGCCACTGAAGCTTTCTTT.